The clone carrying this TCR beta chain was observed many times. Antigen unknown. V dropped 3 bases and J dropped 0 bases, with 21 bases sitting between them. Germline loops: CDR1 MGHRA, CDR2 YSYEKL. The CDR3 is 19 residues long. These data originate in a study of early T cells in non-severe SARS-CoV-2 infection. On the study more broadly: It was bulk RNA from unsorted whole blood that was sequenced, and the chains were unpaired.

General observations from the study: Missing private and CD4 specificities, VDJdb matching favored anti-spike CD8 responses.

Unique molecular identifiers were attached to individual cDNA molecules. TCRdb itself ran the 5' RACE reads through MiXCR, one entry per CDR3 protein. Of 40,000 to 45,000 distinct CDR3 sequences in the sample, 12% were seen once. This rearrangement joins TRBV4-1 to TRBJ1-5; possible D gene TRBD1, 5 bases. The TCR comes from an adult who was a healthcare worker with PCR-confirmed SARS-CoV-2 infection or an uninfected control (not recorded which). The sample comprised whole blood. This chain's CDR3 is CASSHKAAGASASNQPQHF. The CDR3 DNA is TGCGCCAGCAGCCATAAGGCGGCCGGGGCCTCAGCTAGCAATCAGCCCCAGCATTTT.